The 29 T cell receptor beta chains in this list originate from one sample, sequenced in a study of regulatory T cells in long-lasting Graves disease. Time point in this sample: persistent/refractory GD, antithyroid drugs over 5 years with positive TRAb. PBMC RNA was the source of the TCR library. To make TCR beta libraries, researchers used iRepertoire HTBI primers and Arm-PCR of CDR3 regions. In TCRdb, the multiplex PCR reads were re-called with MiXCR into one record per CDR3 protein. The repertoire holds 350,000 to 500,000 distinct CDR3 sequences, with 21% as singletons. The sequenced sample was peripheral blood mononuclear cells (PBMCs), obtained when the disease was refractory, from a patient treated with antithyroid drugs. These receptors were obtained from a female donor with Graves disease.

The chain recombines TRBV14 with TRBJ2-7; D is perhaps TRBD1 (6 bases). The germline CDR1 and CDR2 sequences are SGHDN and FVKESK. This CDR3 comprises 17 residues. V lost 4 bases, J lost 3 bases, and 22 bases lay in between. CDR3 sequence: CASSPNQWGQSDYEQYF. CDR3 DNA sequence: TGTGCCAGCAGCCCGAATCAGTGGGGGCAGTCGGACTACGAGCAGTACTTC.

On this clonotype: A far larger clone is just one base off, so this is likely a read error. The chain links TRBV2 to TRBJ2-4, with 8 bases aligning to TRBD1. The assigned J gene may be wrong: the sequence end matches TRBJ1-2 better. The CDR3 contains 15 residues. In germline, CDR1 is SNHLY, CDR2 FYNNEI. The CDR3 nucleotides are TGTGCCAGCAGTGTGGACGGGCAGGGGGCCTATGGCTACACCTTC. Encoded protein: CASSVDGQGAYGYTF.

This clonotype showed up just a few times. This chain joins TRBV20-1 and TRBJ2-6; TRBD1 matches at 7 bases. Germline CDR1 and CDR2: DFQATT and SNEGSKA (reference sequence). The V segment lost 4 bases and the J segment 0 bases; nucleotides outside the gene matches: 6. The CDR3 is made up of 16 amino acids. The CDR3 DNA is TGCAGTGCTATTCACAGGGGAGCCTCTGGGGCCAACGTCCTGACTTTC. This sequence encodes CSAIHRGASGANVLTF.

This clonotype was observed many times. The chain employs TRBV25-1 and TRBJ1-1, with TRBD1 matching over 8 bases. V was clipped by 1 base and J by 5 bases; unmatched bases: 3. The CDR3 length is 14 residues. Per the germline V gene, CDR1 is MGHDK and CDR2 is SYGVNS. The CDR3 coding sequence is TGTGCCAGCAGTGAATTGCAGGGGGCGACTGAAGCTTTCTTT. Its translation: CASSELQGATEAFF.

The chain couples TRBV28 to TRBJ2-3; 9 bases map to TRBD1. Germline V gene data show CDR1 as MDHEN and CDR2 as SYDVKM. This CDR3 is built from 15 residues. After removal of 6 bases from V and 5 bases from J, the junction contained 9 bases not matched to a gene. The CDR3 DNA reads TGTGCCAGCAGCGGCGGGACAGGGAGAAAAGATACGCAGTATTTT. It encodes CASSGGTGRKDTQYF.

The genes are TRBV20-1 and TRBJ2-5, with unresolved D. The CDR3 runs to 12 residues. The ends were cut back, 2 bases at V and 5 bases at J, with 9 bases in the middle. CDR1 DFQATT and CDR2 SNEGSKA come from the germline V gene (reference sequence). CDR3 DNA sequence: TGCAGTGCTAGACTGAACTGGGAGACCCAGTACTTC. It encodes CSARLNWETQYF.

This clonotype occurred a few times. V and J are TRBV20-1 and TRBJ2-4; no reliable D call. The CDR3 length is 16 residues. CDR1 and CDR2 from the germline V gene are DFQATT and SNEGSKA (reference sequence). The V gene lost 0 bases and the J gene lost 1 base, with 13 bases spanning the gap. The CDR3 loop reads CSARDLRTDAKNIQYF. CDR3 DNA sequence: TGCAGTGCTAGAGATTTGAGGACGGATGCCAAAAACATTCAGTACTTC.

CDR3 nucleotides: TGTGCCAGCAGCTTAATGGGCGGGAGGACCCAGTACTTC. It yields the protein CASSLMGGRTQYF. The chain is built from TRBV7-3 and TRBJ2-5, with 7 bases that match TRBD2. V lost 1 base to trimming and J lost 7 bases; unmatched junction nucleotides: 3. From germline, CDR1 is SGHTA and CDR2 FQGTGA. CDR3 length equals 13 residues.

The chain links TRBV12-3 or TRBV12-4 to TRBJ2-1, with D perhaps matching TRBD2 (6 bases). This CDR3 is built from 12 residues. With 5 bases removed from V and 8 bases from J, the gap between germline ends came to 10 bases. CDR3: CASSPGGDEQFF. CDR3 DNA sequence: TGTGCCAGCAGTCCTGGCGGGGATGAGCAGTTCTTC.

The rearrangement uses TRBV5-4 and TRBJ2-2, with D possibly matching TRBD2 (6 bases). Trimming shortened V by 0 bases and J by 0 bases, and 15 bases separated the two germline ends. The CDR3 is made up of 18 amino acids. Germline V gene lookup returns CDR1 SGHNT and CDR2 YYREEE (reference sequence). CDR3 sequence: CASSLVQPSAANTGELFF. In nucleotides, the CDR3 is TGTGCCAGCAGCTTGGTGCAGCCTAGCGCCGCGAACACCGGGGAGCTGTTTTTT.

This clonotype was recorded many times. V and J are TRBV2 and TRBJ2-2; D is undetermined. Trimming took 0 bases from V and 7 from J, leaving 9 bases between them. The CDR3 totals 14 residues. The germline V gene encodes CDR1 SNHLY and CDR2 FYNNEI. CDR3 sequence: CASSEARRNGELFF. The CDR3 coding sequence is TGTGCCAGCAGTGAAGCGCGTCGTAACGGGGAGCTGTTTTTT.

The J gene is TRBJ2-6, the V gene TRBV5-1; 9 bases are shared with TRBD1. Germline V gene sequence: CDR1 SGHRS, CDR2 YFSETQ. CDR3 length: 14 amino acids. V dropped 4 bases and J dropped 11; count of bases not matched to a gene: 7. The DNA of the CDR3 is TGCGCCAGCAGCGGGGGACAGGGTGCCGACGTCCTGACTTTC. Encoded protein: CASSGGQGADVLTF. The full variable domain, its missing parts supplied by reference TRBV5-1 and TRBJ2-6, is KAGVTQTPRYLIKTRGQQVTLSCSPISGHRSVSWYQQTPGQGLQFLFEYFSETQRNKGNFPGRFSGRQFSNSRSEMNVSTLELGDSALYLCASSGGQGADVLTFGAGSRLTVL.

The chain combines TRBV6-1 with TRBJ2-1; 14 bases agree with TRBD2. Germline loops: CDR1 MNHNS, CDR2 SASEGT. Trimming at V came to 5 bases and at J to 7 bases, leaving 10 bases not matched to a gene. The CDR3 spans 17 residues. This chain's CDR3 is CASSLGTSGRPRNEQFF. The DNA of the CDR3 is TGTGCCAGCAGTCTAGGGACTAGCGGGAGACCGAGGAATGAGCAGTTCTTC.

The chain employs TRBV7-3 and TRBJ2-4; no reliable D call. The V end lost 9 bases, the J end lost 0 bases, and 9 bases lay between the germline ends. The CDR3 is 13 amino acids. Germline CDR1 is SGHTA and CDR2 is FQGTGA. The CDR3 reads CARVALAKNIQYF. The CDR3, as DNA: TGTGCCAGGGTCGCTCTAGCCAAAAACATTCAGTACTTC.

The table lists this clonotype with a few counts. The chain uses TRBV6-1 and TRBJ2-1, with D possibly TRBD1 on 6 matching bases. V was cut by 8 bases and J by 4 bases, with 12 bases left in between. Germline CDR1 MNHNS, CDR2 SASEGT. CDR3 size: 13 residues. CDR3 loop: CASSWGQYNEQFF. Written as DNA, the CDR3 is TGTGCCAGCTCATGGGGGCAATACAATGAGCAGTTCTTC.

There are many counts of this clonotype. V and J are TRBV27 and TRBJ1-6; D ambiguous. CDR1 MNHEY and CDR2 SMNVEV come from the germline V gene (reference sequence). The CDR3 has 15 residues. Trimming left V 3 bases short and J 5 bases short, with 11 bases between. The CDR3 coding sequence is TGTGCCAGCAGTTTTTCGGGTTTCGATAATTCACCCCTCCACTTT. Residues: CASSFSGFDNSPLHF.

The sample holds many counts of this clonotype. The chain links TRBV2 to TRBJ1-1; D remains unclear. Germline CDR1 reads SNHLY; CDR2 reads FYNNEI. The CDR3 is made up of 13 amino acids. The ends were cut back, 6 bases at V and 0 bases at J, with 8 bases in the middle. Here the CDR3 reads CASRQDMNTEAFF. CDR3 DNA: TGTGCCAGCAGGCAGGATATGAACACTGAAGCTTTCTTT. Full variable domain (rest looked up from reference TRBV2 and TRBJ1-1): EPEVTQTPSHQVTQMGQEVILRCVPISNHLYFYWYRQILGQKVEFLVSFYNNEISEKSEIFDDQFSVERPDGSNFTLKIRSTKLEDSAMYFCASRQDMNTEAFFGQGTRLTVV.

This clonotype was recorded at least ten times. J is TRBJ2-7 and V is TRBV18; a weak D match, TRBD1 (6 bases). This CDR3 comprises 13 residues. V dropped 6 bases and J dropped 4 bases, with 13 bases sitting between them. Germline V gene lookup returns CDR1 KGHSH and CDR2 LQKENI. DNA for the CDR3: TGTGCCAGCTCTGTAGACAGGAGATACGAGCAGTACTTC. Protein product: CASSVDRRYEQYF.

This clonotype showed up many times. J is TRBJ2-7 and V is TRBV5-6; 7 bases are shared with TRBD1. Germline V CDR1 and CDR2: SGHDT, YYEEEE. The CDR3 sequence is 15 residues long. The V and J ends lost 2 bases and 4 bases, in that order; junction bases with no gene match: 9. The CDR3 DNA follows: TGTGCCAGCAGCTTACCGGGACAGCAAGATTACGAGCAGTACTTC. This sequence encodes CASSLPGQQDYEQYF.

This clonotype was counted many times. The chain carries TRBV28 and TRBJ2-4; 10 bases agree with TRBD1. The CDR3 totals 15 residues. With 6 bases clipped from V and 5 bases from J, the junction kept 7 bases outside the gene matches. CDR1 and CDR2 from the germline V gene are MDHEN and SYDVKM. Written as DNA, the CDR3 is TGTGCCAGCAGATATGGGACAGGGGCCGAAAACATTCAGTACTTC. Encoded protein: CASRYGTGAENIQYF.

Ten or more counts support this clonotype. This chain joins TRBV29-1 and TRBJ2-7, with 13 bases identical to TRBD2. From germline, CDR1 is SQVTM and CDR2 ANQGSEA. Losses at the gene ends were 6 bases for V and 3 bases for J; bases not matched to a gene: 2. The CDR3 covers 13 residues. CDR3 in DNA: TGCAGCGTGTGGACTAGCGGGAGCTACGAGCAGTACTTC. Its translation is CSVWTSGSYEQYF.

This clonotype has a count of ten or more. The genes are TRBV25-1 and TRBJ1-1; no clear D gene. This CDR3 comprises 13 residues. Germline assignment: CDR1 MGHDK and CDR2 SYGVNS. V lost 1 base and J lost 2, with 5 bases in between. CDR3 in amino acids: CASSESSNTEAFF. The CDR3 DNA follows: TGTGCCAGCAGTGAATCGAGTAACACTGAAGCTTTCTTT.

The chain has TRBV20-1 and TRBJ2-5; a weak D match, TRBD1 (5 bases). Trimming pared 1 base from V and 1 base from J, leaving 7 bases between. Germline V gene sequence: CDR1 DFQATT, CDR2 SNEGSKA (reference sequence). CDR3 length: 13 residues. This CDR3 is CSARGRGQETQYF. Here the CDR3 DNA reads TGCAGTGCTAGAGGTAGGGGCCAAGAGACCCAGTACTTC.

In its sample, this clonotype was seen a few times. J is TRBJ1-4 and V is TRBV7-3; D is possibly TRBD1 (6 bases). Trimming took off 0 bases at V and 7 bases at J, with 6 bases between the two ends. CDR1 is SGHTA, CDR2 FQGTGA, per germline. The CDR3 runs 13 residues. Here the CDR3 reads CASSLTGGEKLFF. CDR3 DNA sequence: TGTGCCAGCAGCTTAACAGGGGGTGAAAAACTGTTTTTT.

This clonotype was seen repeatedly, ten times or more. The chain couples TRBV2 to TRBJ2-7, with 11 bases identical to TRBD2. Per germline, CDR1 SNHLY and CDR2 FYNNEI. This CDR3 spans 15 amino acids. J lost 5 bases, V lost 1 base, and 4 bases had no gene match. The CDR3: CASSEETSGSDEQYF. CDR3 nucleotide sequence: TGTGCCAGCAGTGAAGAAACTAGCGGGAGCGACGAGCAGTACTTC.

This clonotype was seen repeatedly, ten times or more. The chain uses TRBV28 and TRBJ2-7; D is undetermined. The CDR3 consists of 11 residues. Germline values: CDR1 MDHEN, CDR2 SYDVKM. V gave up 5 bases and J gave up 1 base, with 3 bases separating them. This CDR3 reads CASSMSYEQYF. The DNA of the CDR3 is TGTGCCAGCAGTATGTCCTACGAGCAGTACTTC.

This clonotype showed up many times. The rearrangement links TRBV7-8 to TRBJ2-5, with D perhaps matching TRBD1 or TRBD2 (5 bases each). From germline, CDR1 is SGHVS and CDR2 FQNEAQ. This CDR3 has 15 amino acids. V lost 4 bases to trimming and J lost 3 bases, with 15 bases between them. This CDR3 reads CASSSRDHRKETQYF. CDR3 DNA sequence: TGTGCCAGCAGCTCCCGGGACCACAGAAAAGAGACCCAGTACTTC.

The V and J genes are TRBV7-9 and TRBJ2-7; no definite D call. V lost 1 base, J lost 3 bases, and 13 bases lay in between. Germline CDR1 and CDR2: SEHNR and FQNEAQ (reference sequence). The CDR3 extends over 15 amino acids. Written as DNA, the CDR3 is TGTGCCAGCAGCTTAGTCTCAGTCGACTTCTACGAGCAGTACTTC. It codes for CASSLVSVDFYEQYF.

This clonotype was recorded at least ten times. The CDR3 region has the DNA TGTGCCACCAGCAATGGGGCAGGAGAGACCCAGTACTTC. Its translation: CATSNGAGETQYF. The V and J genes are TRBV15 and TRBJ2-5; D is perhaps TRBD1 (5 bases). Looked up from germline, CDR1 is LNHNV and CDR2 is YYDKDF (reference sequence). V gave up 4 bases and J gave up 4 bases, with 10 bases separating them. The CDR3 has 13 amino acids.